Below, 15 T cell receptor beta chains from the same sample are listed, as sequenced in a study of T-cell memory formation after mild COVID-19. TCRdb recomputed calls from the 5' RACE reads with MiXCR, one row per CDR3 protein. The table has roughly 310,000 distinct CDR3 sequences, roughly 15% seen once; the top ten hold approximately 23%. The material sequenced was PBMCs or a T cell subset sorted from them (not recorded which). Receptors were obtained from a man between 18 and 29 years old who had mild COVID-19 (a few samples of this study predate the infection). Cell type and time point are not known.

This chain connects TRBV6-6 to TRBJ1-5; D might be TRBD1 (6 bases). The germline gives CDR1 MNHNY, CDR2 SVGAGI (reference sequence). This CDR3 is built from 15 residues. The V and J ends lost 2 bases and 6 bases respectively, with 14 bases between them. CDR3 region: CASSYMGAVFQPQHF. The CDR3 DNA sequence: TGTGCCAGCAGTTACATGGGGGCTGTTTTTCAGCCCCAGCATTTT.

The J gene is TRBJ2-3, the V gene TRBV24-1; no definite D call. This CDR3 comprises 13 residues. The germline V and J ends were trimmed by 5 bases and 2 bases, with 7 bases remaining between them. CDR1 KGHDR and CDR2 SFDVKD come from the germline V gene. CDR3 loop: CATSGTLTDTQYF. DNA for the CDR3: TGTGCCACCAGTGGTACACTCACAGATACGCAGTATTTT.

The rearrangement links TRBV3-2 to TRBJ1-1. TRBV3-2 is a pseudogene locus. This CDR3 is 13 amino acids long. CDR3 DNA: TGTGCCAGCAGCCAAGTCAGGAACACTGAAGCTTTCTTT. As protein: CASSQVRNTEAFF.

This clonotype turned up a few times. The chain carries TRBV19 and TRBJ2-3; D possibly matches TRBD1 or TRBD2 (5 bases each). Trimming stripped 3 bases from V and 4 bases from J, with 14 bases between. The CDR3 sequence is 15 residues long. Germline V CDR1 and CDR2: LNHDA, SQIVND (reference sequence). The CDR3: CASSIGTSGADTQYF. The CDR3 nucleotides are TGTGCCAGTAGTATTGGGACCTCGGGCGCAGATACGCAGTATTTT. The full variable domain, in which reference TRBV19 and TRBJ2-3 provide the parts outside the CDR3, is DGGITQSPKYLFRKEGQNVTLSCEQNLNHDAMYWYRQDPGQGLRLIYYSQIVNDFQKGDIAEGYSVSREKKESFPLTVTSAQKNPTAFYLCASSIGTSGADTQYFGPGTRLTVL.

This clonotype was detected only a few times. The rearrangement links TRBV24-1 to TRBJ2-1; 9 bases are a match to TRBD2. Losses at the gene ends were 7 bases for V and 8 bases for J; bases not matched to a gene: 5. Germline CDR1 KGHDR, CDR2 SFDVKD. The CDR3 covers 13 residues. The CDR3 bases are TGTGCCACCAGAGCGGGGGGATCAGATGAGCAGTTCTTC. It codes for CATRAGGSDEQFF.

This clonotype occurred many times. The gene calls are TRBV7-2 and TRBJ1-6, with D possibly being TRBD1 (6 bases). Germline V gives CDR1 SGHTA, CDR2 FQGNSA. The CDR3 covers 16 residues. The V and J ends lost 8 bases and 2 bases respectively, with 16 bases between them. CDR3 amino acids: CASRMAGTTYNSPLHF. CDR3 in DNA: TGTGCCAGCCGCATGGCCGGGACAACCTATAATTCACCCCTCCACTTT.

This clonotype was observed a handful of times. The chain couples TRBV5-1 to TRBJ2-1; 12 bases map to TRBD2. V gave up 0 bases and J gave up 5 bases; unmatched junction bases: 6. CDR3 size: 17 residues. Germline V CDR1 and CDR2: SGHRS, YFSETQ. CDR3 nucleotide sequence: TGCGCCAGCAGCTTGGTGCCCGCTAGCGGGGGGGACAATGAGCAGTTCTTC. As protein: CASSLVPASGGDNEQFF.

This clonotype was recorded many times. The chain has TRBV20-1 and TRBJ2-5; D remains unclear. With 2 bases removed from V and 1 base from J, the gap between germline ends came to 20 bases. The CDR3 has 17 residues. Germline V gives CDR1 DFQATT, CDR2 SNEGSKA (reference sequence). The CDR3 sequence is CSARIWRGWGIQETQYF. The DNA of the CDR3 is TGCAGTGCTAGAATTTGGCGCGGTTGGGGAATCCAAGAGACCCAGTACTTC.

CDR3 sequence: CASRLRDYPPGEQFF. The CDR3 DNA reads as TGTGCCAGTAGACTCCGGGACTATCCCCCGGGGGAGCAGTTCTTC. V is TRBV19 and J is TRBJ2-1, with TRBD2 identical over 7 bases. CDR1 and CDR2 from the germline V gene are LNHDA and SQIVND (reference sequence). The trim removed 6 bases at V and 10 bases at J, leaving 15 bases unmatched. The CDR3 has 15 residues.

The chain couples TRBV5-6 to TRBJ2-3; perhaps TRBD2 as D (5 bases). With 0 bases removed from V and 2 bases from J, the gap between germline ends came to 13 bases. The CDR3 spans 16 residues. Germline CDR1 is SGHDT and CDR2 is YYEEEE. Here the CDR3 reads CASSLAAGTTTDTQYF. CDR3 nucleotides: TGTGCCAGCAGCTTGGCCGCGGGTACGACCACAGATACGCAGTATTTT.

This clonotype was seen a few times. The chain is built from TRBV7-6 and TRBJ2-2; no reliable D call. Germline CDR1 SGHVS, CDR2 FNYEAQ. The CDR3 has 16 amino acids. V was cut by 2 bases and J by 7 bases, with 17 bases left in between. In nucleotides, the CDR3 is TGTGCCAGCAGCTTAAGGCCCGGTGACTTGAGCGGGGAGCTGTTTTTT. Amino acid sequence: CASSLRPGDLSGELFF.

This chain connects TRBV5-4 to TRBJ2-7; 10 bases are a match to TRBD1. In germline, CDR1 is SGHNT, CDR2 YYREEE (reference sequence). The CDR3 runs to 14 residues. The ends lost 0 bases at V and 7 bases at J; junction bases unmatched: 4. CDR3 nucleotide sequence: TGTGCCAGCAGCTTGGGACAGGGGGCGCGGGAGCAGTACGTC. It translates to CASSLGQGAREQYV.

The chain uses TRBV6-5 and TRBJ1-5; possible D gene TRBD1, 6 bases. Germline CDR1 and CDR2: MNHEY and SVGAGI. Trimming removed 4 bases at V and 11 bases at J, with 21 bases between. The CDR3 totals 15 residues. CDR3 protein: CASSSATGTGRAQHF. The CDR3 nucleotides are TGTGCCAGCAGTTCCGCCACAGGGACGGGAAGGGCCCAGCATTTT.

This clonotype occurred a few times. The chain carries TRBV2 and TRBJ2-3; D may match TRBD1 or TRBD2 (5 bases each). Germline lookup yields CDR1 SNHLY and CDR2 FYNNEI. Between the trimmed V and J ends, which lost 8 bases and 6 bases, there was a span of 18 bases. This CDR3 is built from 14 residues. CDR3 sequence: CASCGDRRMDTQYF. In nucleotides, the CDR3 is TGTGCCAGCTGTGGGGACCGACGGATGGATACGCAGTATTTT.

The CDR3 sequence is CASSPDVGEQYV. As DNA, the CDR3 is TGTGCCAGCAGCCCGGACGTGGGCGAGCAGTACGTC. This chain uses TRBV7-2 with TRBJ2-7; no firm D call. Deletions cut 5 bases from V and 6 bases from J, with 11 bases between. This CDR3 comprises 12 residues. The germline CDR1 and CDR2 sequences are SGHTA and FQGNSA.